These 5 T cell receptor beta chains share one sample of origin, sequenced in a study of cytomegalovirus exposure and HLA in healthy donors. Primers for the PCR totalled 60 Vbeta and 13 Jbeta. Generated by immunoSEQ multiplex PCR, the TCRdb table keeps only in-frame clones and is missing some. The data contain approximately 250,000 clones, about 85% of them singletons. The sequencing sample was made of PBMCs. These receptor sequences come from a girl aged 2-10 years in good health and CMV-seronegative.

This chain links TRBV5-1 with TRBJ1-2; D remains ambiguous. In germline, CDR1 is SGHRS, CDR2 YFSETQ. With 4 bases removed from V and 4 bases from J, the gap between germline ends came to 8 bases. The CDR3 is 12 residues long. The CDR3 coding sequence is TGCGCCAGCAGCCCCAACAGCTATGGCTACACCTTC. Its translation: CASSPNSYGYTF.

Turning to this clone: The sample contains more than one DNA sequence encoding this CDR3. The chain is built from TRBV9 and TRBJ2-7; 14 bases match TRBD2. Germline-derived CDR1 and CDR2 are SGDLS and YYNGEE. The CDR3 spans 15 residues. The V and J ends lost 4 bases and 3 bases, in that order; junction bases with no gene match: 3. This chain's CDR3 is CASSPGLAGGYEQYF. CDR3 bases: TGTGCCAGCAGCCCAGGACTAGCGGGGGGCTACGAGCAGTACTTC.

The chain recombines TRBV30 with TRBJ1-6; D is uncertain. The germline CDR1 and CDR2 sequences are GTSNPN and SVGIG (reference sequence). V was trimmed by 0 bases and J by 11 bases, leaving 11 bases between them. CDR3 length equals 13 residues. DNA of the CDR3: TGTGCCTGGAGTGTACGGGAGTCGACACCCCTCCACTTT. Amino acid sequence: CAWSVRESTPLHF.

V usage is TRBV29-1 and J usage is TRBJ2-1, with a tentative D call TRBD2 (5 bases). The V end was cut by 1 base, the J end by 10 bases, with 8 bases between. CDR1 and CDR2 (germline): SQVTM, ANQGSEA. The CDR3 sequence is 11 residues long. The CDR3 reads CSVEGRREQFF. CDR3 DNA: TGCAGCGTTGAAGGTAGGAGGGAGCAGTTCTTC.

This clone came up once. The CDR3 region has the DNA TGTGCCAGCTCACCAATGGACCTACAGGGGGGTTTCACCTTC. Translation: CASSPMDLQGGFTF. V and J are TRBV18 and TRBJ1-2, with TRBD1 matching 8 bases. This CDR3 contains 14 residues. V shed 2 bases, J shed 13 bases, and the junction held 12 bases outside the gene matches. Per germline, CDR1 KGHSH and CDR2 LQKENI.